The clone carrying this TCR beta chain was detected only a few times. The CDR3 is 13 residues long. The V gene lost 2 bases and the J gene lost 2 bases, with 6 bases spanning the gap. The germline CDR1 and CDR2 sequences are SGHTA and FQGNSA. MiXCR, applied by TCRdb to the reads, yields one record per CDR3 protein. The sample holds about 330,000 distinct CDR3 sequences, over 7.5% seen once. This entry is derived from a study of T cell repertoires in cytomegalovirus infection. For the study at large: Public TCR beta signatures marked donors with CMV infection and the matching HLA.

The chain is built from TRBV7-2 and TRBJ1-2; D call uncertain. Sequencing was carried out using PBMCs. This clonotype was sampled from a human donor in good health (CMV status not recorded). Some clones in this sample may be carry-over from other donors' samples. The CDR3 DNA is TGTGCCAGCAGCTTATCGAAGAACTATGGCTACACCTTC. Residues: CASSLSKNYGYTF.